The present entry profiles one T cell receptor (beta chain) with its context. Its antigen is undetermined. A second 7 to 11 cycle PCR used barcoded and J-beta primers. The template-switch adaptor, which had 12 random nucleotides, put a tag on each cDNA molecule. Using its own MiXCR run on the 5' RACE reads, TCRdb lists one record per CDR3 protein. The data hold about 800,000 distinct CDR3 sequences, with roughly 46% observed a single time. This entry is derived from a study of blood T cells in healthy people across ages. Study findings and constraints: TCR beta diversity tracked closely with naive T cell percentage.

Donors gave 9 to 10 milliliters of peripheral blood apiece. Total RNA, at least 5 micrograms per sample, was extracted from PBMCs. The CDR3 extends over 15 amino acids. Trimming cost V 0 bases and J 7 bases, with 19 bases left between them. Germline V gene sequence: CDR1 GTSNPN, CDR2 SVGIG (reference sequence). The chain uses TRBV30 and TRBJ2-7; D might be TRBD2 (6 bases). The sequence was obtained from a man aged 80 or over in good health. Sequences were obtained from blood. CDR3 sequence reads: CAWSVYGGSYNEQYF. The CDR3, as DNA: TGTGCCTGGAGTGTATACGGGGGATCCTACAATGAGCAGTACTTC. The full variable domain, in which reference TRBV30 and TRBJ2-7 provide the parts outside the CDR3, is SQTIHQWPATLVQPVGSPLSLECTVEGTSNPNLYWYRQAAGRGLQLLFYSVGIGQISSEVPQNLSASRPQDRQFILSSKKLLLSDSGFYLCAWSVYGGSYNEQYFGPGTRLTVT.